The following is a TCR beta chain sequence with its context. Its antigen specificity is not known. It has no much larger one-base neighbor in the sample; base qualities were not kept. This entry is derived from a study of blood T cell repertoires in COVID-19 (dated by TCRdb to 2020 to 2021). As for the study more broadly: Collaborator samples came from the United States, Italy and Spain and covered acute and convalescent phases of COVID-19. The prospective study material was composed of cDNA or gDNA derived from T cells, B-cell-depleted T cells, or PBMCs. The dataset comprised deeply sampled blood TCRbeta repertoires from subjects exposed to, actively infected with, or recovered from COVID-19. The repertoires were released in a freely available public database meant as a resource for research on the immune response to SARS-CoV-2. Samples were obtained from the ongoing ImmuneRACE study (first 160 participants) and from 1,200 or so subjects provided by 6 global collaborators. Nearly every sample came with metadata listing a de-identified subject ID, COVID-19 status, age in years and sex. Where available, HLA class I and class II types were obtained from metadata supplied by the sample provider rather than from assay-based typing.

Results the study describes overall, beyond this receptor: The amount of clinical and demographic metadata varied by source and participant and was provided uncurated.

Each collaborating institution followed its own protocols to collect whole blood in K2EDTA tubes. For TCRbeta analysis, collaborators shipped samples as frozen whole blood, isolated PBMCs, or DNA extracted from either of those sample types. The immunoSEQ Assay, a bias-controlled multiplex PCR, was used to amplify TCRbeta CDR3 regions from genomic DNA. In the paper's pipeline: The number of nucleated cells in each sample was estimated from the amplification of reference gene primers within the assay. Sequence reads were collapsed and filtered to measure the absolute abundance of every unique TCRbeta CDR3 rearrangement. Productive Simpson clonality was computed per sample as the square root of Simpson's diversity index over productive rearrangements. The clones in this table, taken by TCRdb from immuneACCESS, are in-frame only. Not every clone is retained; where verified, under half of the shortfall comes from an unresolved V gene, and the cause of the rest is unknown. V and J calls and clone size are copied from that table; D and trimming were computed from the DNA. The sample has roughly 29,000 clones on record, around four fifths of them singletons. Around 7.9% of the sample belongs to the ten largest clones.

CDR1 MNHEY and CDR2 SVGAGI were looked up in the germline V gene. The CDR3 holds 14 amino acids from the cysteine to the phenylalanine. CDR3 DNA is the only sequence kept; it has 42 bases, read in frame from the first base. Trimming takes 5 bases off V and 5 bases off J; junction bases not matched to a gene: 7. The sequencing sample was made of peripheral blood. Recombination joined TRBV6-5 with TRBJ2-7; TRBD1 agrees with 9 junctional bases. This receptor was obtained from a woman aged 70-85 years with active or convalescent COVID-19. The CDR3 reads as follows: CASSLQGARHEQYF. The bases are TGTGCCAGCAGTCTACAGGGGGCCCGTCACGAGCAGTACTTC.